The 31 T cell receptor beta chains reported below all come from one sample, sequenced in a study of T cell responses to AZD1222 COVID-19 vaccine. TCRdb's copy holds only in-frame clones and misses some; the assay was immunoSEQ multiplex PCR. The sample lists some 79,000 clones, approximately 83% occurring once. The specimen was peripheral blood, collected 28 days after the second AZD1222 dose. Source of these receptors: an adult who received the AZD1222 COVID-19 vaccine.

J is TRBJ1-2 and V is TRBV6-5; no definite D call. The V and J ends lost 5 bases and 0 bases respectively, with 10 bases between them. CDR1 MNHEY and CDR2 SVGAGI come from the germline V gene. The CDR3 has 14 amino acids. Here the CDR3 reads CASSPQYSNYGYTF. The CDR3 DNA reads as TGTGCCAGCAGTCCTCAATATTCTAACTATGGCTACACCTTC.

The J gene is TRBJ2-5, the V gene TRBV27, with unresolved D. The CDR3 contains 13 residues. The V gene lost 4 bases and the J gene lost 4 bases, with 10 bases spanning the gap. Germline V gene data show CDR1 as MNHEY and CDR2 as SMNVEV (reference sequence). The CDR3 DNA reads TGTGCCAGCAGTTCGAATCCCCTAGAGACCCAGTACTTC. This gives the protein CASSSNPLETQYF.

V usage is TRBV28 and J usage is TRBJ2-3, with D hard to call. The germline V gene encodes CDR1 MDHEN and CDR2 SYDVKM. Trimming removed 4 bases from V and 2 bases from J, with 7 bases in between. The CDR3 totals 13 residues. CDR3 nucleotides: TGTGCCAGCAGTTCCGAACTCACAGATACGCAGTATTTT. Translated: CASSSELTDTQYF.

This chain connects TRBV29-1 to TRBJ1-1, with D possibly being TRBD1 (6 bases). Per germline, CDR1 SQVTM and CDR2 ANQGSEA. V shed 4 bases and J shed 3 bases, with 15 bases lying between them. The CDR3 sequence is 14 residues long. The CDR3 bases are TGCAGCGTTGTTACAGGGAACACTTACACTGAAGCTTTCTTT. Amino acid sequence: CSVVTGNTYTEAFF.

J is TRBJ1-2 and V is TRBV5-1, with 7 nucleotides matching TRBD1. CDR3 size: 17 residues. The V gene's germline CDR1 is SGHRS and CDR2 YFSETQ. V was pared by 4 bases and J by 8 bases, with 20 bases of the junction left unmatched. In nucleotides, the CDR3 is TGCGCCAGCAGCCCAAACCGGGACAGTTTAAACCTGGGGGGCTACACCTTC. This encodes CASSPNRDSLNLGGYTF.

CDR3 DNA: TGTGCCAGTAGTACGACTTCATATAGCAATCAGCCCCAGCATTTT. This encodes CASSTTSYSNQPQHF. This chain uses TRBV19 with TRBJ1-5; no firm D call. The CDR3 runs to 15 residues. V was trimmed by 4 bases and J by 0 bases, leaving 10 bases between them. Germline V lookup: CDR1 LNHDA, CDR2 SQIVND (reference sequence).

The chain recombines TRBV18 with TRBJ1-2; 7 bases line up with TRBD1. V was clipped by 6 bases and J by 1 base; unmatched bases: 20. CDR3 length: 19 residues. Germline V lookup: CDR1 KGHSH, CDR2 LQKENI. The CDR3 spells CASSPRTGEGPSGNYGYTF. In DNA, the CDR3 is TGTGCCAGCTCTCCCCGGACAGGAGAAGGTCCGAGTGGTAACTATGGCTACACCTTC.

The chain employs TRBV20-1 and TRBJ2-7, with TRBD1 matching 10 bases. CDR3 length: 14 amino acids. After removal of 3 bases from V and 3 bases from J, the junction contained 5 bases not matched to a gene. Germline CDR1 is DFQATT and CDR2 is SNEGSKA (reference sequence). The CDR3 sequence: CSASSGTGVYEQYF. For the CDR3, the DNA is TGCAGTGCTAGTTCCGGGACAGGGGTCTACGAGCAGTACTTC.

This clone was counted a few times. The chain combines TRBV5-1 with TRBJ1-3; unclear D gene. CDR1 and CDR2 (germline): SGHRS, YFSETQ. This CDR3 has 14 amino acids. Trimming pared 0 bases from V and 4 bases from J, leaving 8 bases between. The CDR3 loop is CASSLGQAGNTIYF. The DNA of the CDR3 is TGCGCCAGCAGCTTGGGCCAGGCCGGAAACACCATATATTTT.

The chain is built from TRBV23-1 and TRBJ2-1; unclear D gene. TRBV23-1 is an ORF, and what it does is uncertain. The V and J ends lost 1 base and 7 bases respectively, with 11 bases between them. This CDR3 region has 14 residues. Here the CDR3 reads CASSQYWGSNEQFF. CDR3 nucleotides: TGCGCCAGCAGTCAATATTGGGGTAGTAATGAGCAGTTCTTC.

The table lists this clone with a count of one. The chain employs TRBV15 and TRBJ1-4; 8 bases agree with TRBD1. V trimming: 2 bases; J trimming: 7 bases; junction bases outside the gene matches: 9. The V gene's germline CDR1 is LNHNV and CDR2 YYDKDF (reference sequence). CDR3 length: 16 amino acids. The CDR3 is CATSRYSVRGPEKLFF. The CDR3, as DNA: TGTGCCACCAGCAGATACAGTGTCAGGGGGCCTGAAAAACTGTTTTTT.

The gene calls are TRBV18 and TRBJ1-1, with unresolved D. The germline CDR1 and CDR2 sequences are KGHSH and LQKENI. V was shortened by 4 bases and J by 0 bases, with 6 bases between the two germline ends. The CDR3 covers 13 residues. Written as DNA, the CDR3 is TGTGCCAGCTCACAAGCGGTGAACACTGAAGCTTTCTTT. It yields the protein CASSQAVNTEAFF.

The chain uses TRBV6-5 and TRBJ1-2; D is possibly TRBD1 (5 bases). In germline, CDR1 is MNHEY, CDR2 SVGAGI. V was clipped by 2 bases and J by 4 bases, with 8 bases between them. The CDR3 consists of 13 residues. This CDR3 is CASSYGTTYGYTF. The DNA of the CDR3 is TGTGCCAGCAGTTACGGGACGACCTATGGCTACACCTTC.

The V and J genes are TRBV30 and TRBJ1-2; D unclear. The CDR3 is 12 residues long. Trimming pared 1 base from V and 8 bases from J, leaving 11 bases between. Germline V gene sequence: CDR1 GTSNPN, CDR2 SVGIG (reference sequence). In DNA form, the CDR3 reads TGTGCCTGGAGTGCTTCTGGGCCGGGCTACACCTTC. Translating gives CAWSASGPGYTF.

The chain employs TRBV5-5 and TRBJ2-1, with 10 bases matching TRBD2. After removal of 3 bases from V and 7 bases from J, the junction contained 10 bases not matched to a gene. The CDR3 is 16 amino acids. The germline V gene has CDR1 SGHKS and CDR2 YYEKEE (reference sequence). The CDR3 DNA follows: TGTGCCAGCAGCTGGGAAACTAGCGGGATATGGAATGAGCAGTTCTTC. The encoded protein is CASSWETSGIWNEQFF.

V is TRBV18 and J is TRBJ2-2, with 9 bases fitting TRBD2. There are 15 residues in the CDR3. The V gene end was trimmed by 1 base and the J gene end by 5 bases; junction bases not matched to a gene: 2. Germline lookup yields CDR1 KGHSH and CDR2 LQKENI. The CDR3 DNA reads as TGTGCCAGCTCACCACAGACTAGCGGTACCGGGGAGCTGTTTTTT. Translating gives CASSPQTSGTGELFF.

This clone was recorded once. The CDR3 nucleotides read TGTGCCAGCACGCGTAGCTCCGGGGAGCTGTTTTTT. This translates into CASTRSSGELFF. The chain carries TRBV6-5 and TRBJ2-2; D is unresolved. The V gene lost 7 bases and the J gene lost 6 bases, with 9 bases spanning the gap. Germline CDR1 reads MNHEY; CDR2 reads SVGAGI. The CDR3 is made up of 12 amino acids.

A single count supports this clone. This chain links TRBV14 with TRBJ2-2; 8 positions agree with TRBD2. Germline values: CDR1 SGHDN, CDR2 FVKESK. The CDR3 runs 16 residues. The V gene end was trimmed by 1 base and the J gene end by 4 bases; junction bases not matched to a gene: 5. CDR3 in amino acids: CASSQGSGRVTGELFF. DNA for the CDR3: TGTGCCAGCAGCCAAGGAAGCGGGAGAGTCACCGGGGAGCTGTTTTTT.

The chain joins TRBV7-2 to TRBJ1-5; D is possibly TRBD1 (5 bases). Germline V gene sequence: CDR1 SGHTA, CDR2 FQGNSA. Trimming took off 4 bases at V and 0 bases at J, with 7 bases between the two ends. The CDR3 consists of 14 residues. CDR3 loop: CASSSTGSNQPQHF. CDR3 DNA: TGTGCCAGCAGCTCTACAGGTAGCAATCAGCCCCAGCATTTT. The complete variable domain, with remaining parts taken from reference TRBV7-2 and TRBJ1-5, reads GAGVSQSPSNKVTEKGKDVELRCDPISGHTALYWYRQSLGQGLEFLIYFQGNSAPDKSGLPSDRFSAERTGGSVSTLTIQRTQQEDSAVYLCASSSTGSNQPQHFGDGTRLSIL.

V is TRBV12-3 or TRBV12-4 and J is TRBJ2-3, with D hard to call. This CDR3 region has 13 residues. V shed 5 bases and J shed 4 bases, with 10 bases lying between them. The DNA of the CDR3 is TGTGCCAGCAGTCCGCTCGGTGCAGATACGCAGTATTTT. Protein sequence: CASSPLGADTQYF.

This rearrangement joins TRBV3-1 (or the pseudogene TRBV3-2) to TRBJ2-7; the D is unclear. The CDR3 extends over 14 amino acids. The V end was cut by 7 bases, the J end by 0 bases, with 13 bases between. In germline, CDR1 is LGHDT, CDR2 YNNKEL (reference sequence). The DNA for the CDR3 is TGTGCCAGCACGCCAGGACGTTGCTCCTACGAGCAGTACGTC. It codes for CASTPGRCSYEQYV.

The chain links TRBV7-9 to TRBJ1-1; D is unclear. The germline gives CDR1 SEHNR, CDR2 FQNEAQ (reference sequence). The CDR3 covers 13 residues. The V end lost 3 bases, the J end lost 0 bases, and 5 bases lay between the germline ends. CDR3 sequence (DNA): TGTGCCAGCAGCTTTGGCATGAACACTGAAGCTTTCTTT. As protein: CASSFGMNTEAFF.

The V gene is TRBV5-1, the J gene TRBJ2-3; the match to TRBD2 covers 8 bases. Per the germline V gene, CDR1 is SGHRS and CDR2 is YFSETQ. J lost 5 bases, V lost 1 base, and 9 bases had no gene match. This CDR3 has 16 residues. The CDR3 spells CASSLTSGSGVDTQYF. In nucleotides, the CDR3 is TGCGCCAGCAGCTTGACCAGCGGGAGTGGGGTAGATACGCAGTATTTT.

The V call is TRBV28, the J call TRBJ2-4; a possible D gene is TRBD1 (5 bases). The CDR3 is 13 residues long. The ends were cut back, 8 bases at V and 1 base at J, with 9 bases in the middle. In germline, CDR1 is MDHEN, CDR2 SYDVKM. The CDR3 sequence: CASSSGAKNIQYF. In nucleotides, the CDR3 is TGTGCCAGCTCATCAGGGGCCAAAAACATTCAGTACTTC.

The genes are TRBV7-2 and TRBJ2-4; D assignment may be TRBD1 or TRBD2 (6 bases each). The ends were cut back, 2 bases at V and 3 bases at J, with 14 bases in the middle. Germline V gene lookup returns CDR1 SGHTA and CDR2 FQGNSA. CDR3 length equals 16 residues. CDR3 bases: TGTGCCAGCAGCTTATGGGGGGCTGGGGTCAAAAACATTCAGTACTTC. Translating it yields CASSLWGAGVKNIQYF.

The V gene is TRBV25-1, the J gene TRBJ2-1; 7 positions agree with TRBD1. The V gene end was trimmed by 6 bases and the J gene end by 4 bases; junction bases not matched to a gene: 3. Germline V gives CDR1 MGHDK, CDR2 SYGVNS. The CDR3 extends over 13 amino acids. The DNA for the CDR3 is TGTGCCAGCAGGGGACAGTTTTACAATGAGCAGTTCTTC. This gives the protein CASRGQFYNEQFF.

The V and J genes are TRBV6-4 and TRBJ2-6; a possible D gene is TRBD2 (6 bases). The CDR3 loop spans 15 amino acids. Trimming took 8 bases from V and 4 from J, leaving 15 bases between them. CDR1 and CDR2 from the germline V gene are MRHNA and SNTAGT. CDR3 residues: CASGPAGSGANVLTF. Here the CDR3 DNA reads TGTGCCAGCGGTCCCGCGGGGTCGGGGGCCAACGTCCTGACTTTC.

This clone was seen more than once but under ten times. The V and J genes are TRBV2 and TRBJ1-5; TRBD1 is a possible D gene (5 bases). V was clipped by 7 bases and J by 2 bases, with 12 bases between them. In germline, CDR1 is SNHLY, CDR2 FYNNEI. This CDR3 spans 14 amino acids. This CDR3 reads CASTGEKGNQPQHF. The CDR3 DNA sequence: TGTGCCAGCACGGGGGAAAAGGGCAATCAGCCCCAGCATTTT.

CDR3 nucleotide sequence: TGCGCCAGCAGCTTGGGGTCCAGTAATGAAAAACTGTTTTTT. Residues: CASSLGSSNEKLFF. The rearrangement uses TRBV5-1 and TRBJ1-4, with no clear D. Germline lookup yields CDR1 SGHRS and CDR2 YFSETQ. The V and J ends lost 0 bases and 4 bases respectively, with 7 bases between them. This CDR3 comprises 14 residues.

V is TRBV30 and J is TRBJ2-1; D gene ambiguous. Germline values: CDR1 GTSNPN, CDR2 SVGIG (reference sequence). The CDR3 extends over 13 amino acids. Trimming shortened V by 0 bases and J by 4 bases, and 7 bases separated the two germline ends. The CDR3, as DNA: TGTGCCTGGAGTGTAAGAGCGTACAATGAGCAGTTCTTC. This gives the protein CAWSVRAYNEQFF.

V gene TRBV12-3 or TRBV12-4 combines with J gene TRBJ2-7; a possible D gene is TRBD2 (5 bases). Trimming cost V 5 bases and J 5 bases, with 7 bases left between them. The CDR3 sequence is 11 residues long. CDR3 region: CASSPGDEQYV. CDR3 nucleotides: TGTGCCAGCAGTCCCGGGGACGAGCAGTACGTC.